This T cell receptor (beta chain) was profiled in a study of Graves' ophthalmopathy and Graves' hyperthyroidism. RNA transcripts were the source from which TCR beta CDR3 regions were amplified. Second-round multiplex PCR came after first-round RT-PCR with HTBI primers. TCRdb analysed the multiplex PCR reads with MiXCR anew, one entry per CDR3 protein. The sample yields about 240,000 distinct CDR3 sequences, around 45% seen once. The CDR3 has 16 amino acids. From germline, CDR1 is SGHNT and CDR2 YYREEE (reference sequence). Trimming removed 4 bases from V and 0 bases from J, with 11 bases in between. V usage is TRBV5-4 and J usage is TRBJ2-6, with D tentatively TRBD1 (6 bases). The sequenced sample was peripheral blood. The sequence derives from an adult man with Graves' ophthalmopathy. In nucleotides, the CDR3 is TGTGCCAGCAGCATGGACAGCCTCTCTGGGGCCAACGTCCTGACTTTC. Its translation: CASSMDSLSGANVLTF.